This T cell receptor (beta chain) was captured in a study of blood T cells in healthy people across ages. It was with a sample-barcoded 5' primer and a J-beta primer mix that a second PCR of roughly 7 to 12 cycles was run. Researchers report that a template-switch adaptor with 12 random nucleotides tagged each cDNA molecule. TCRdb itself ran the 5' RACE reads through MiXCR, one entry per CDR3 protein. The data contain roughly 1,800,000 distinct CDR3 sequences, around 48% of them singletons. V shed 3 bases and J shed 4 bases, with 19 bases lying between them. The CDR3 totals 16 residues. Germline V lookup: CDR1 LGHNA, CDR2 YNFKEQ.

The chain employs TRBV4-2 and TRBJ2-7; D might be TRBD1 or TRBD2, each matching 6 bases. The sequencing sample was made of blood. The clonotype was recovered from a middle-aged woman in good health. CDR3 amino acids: CASSQLPGGPFYEQYF. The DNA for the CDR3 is TGTGCCAGCAGCCAGCTCCCTGGGGGGCCGTTTTACGAGCAGTACTTC.